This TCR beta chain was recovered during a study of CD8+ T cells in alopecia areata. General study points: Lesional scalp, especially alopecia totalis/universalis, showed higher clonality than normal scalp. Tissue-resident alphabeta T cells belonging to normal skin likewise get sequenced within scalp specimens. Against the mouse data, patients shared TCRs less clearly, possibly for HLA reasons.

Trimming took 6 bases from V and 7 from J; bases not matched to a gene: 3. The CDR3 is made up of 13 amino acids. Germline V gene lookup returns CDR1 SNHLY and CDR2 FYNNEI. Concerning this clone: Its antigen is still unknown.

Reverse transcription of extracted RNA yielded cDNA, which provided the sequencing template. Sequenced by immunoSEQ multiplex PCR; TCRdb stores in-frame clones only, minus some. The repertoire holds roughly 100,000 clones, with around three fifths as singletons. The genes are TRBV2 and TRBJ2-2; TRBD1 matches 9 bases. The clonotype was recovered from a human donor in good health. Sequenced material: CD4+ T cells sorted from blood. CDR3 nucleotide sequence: TGTGCCAGCAGCAGGACAGGGGTCGGGGAGCTGTTTTTT. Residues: CASSRTGVGELFF.